These 9 T cell receptor beta chains were sequenced from one sample in a study of blood T cell repertoires in COVID-19. Method: immunoSEQ multiplex PCR; TCRdb's copy keeps in-frame clones and lacks some. Counted here are some 110,000 clones, 92% occurring once; the ten biggest clones make up 2.1%. Sequencing was carried out using peripheral blood. The receptor source for this set is a man in his forties or fifties with COVID-19, enrolled during active disease.

DNA of the CDR3: TGTGCCAGCAGCGCCGGACAGGGTGCAACTAATGAAAAACTGTTTTTT. Amino acids: CASSAGQGATNEKLFF. This chain connects TRBV7-2 to TRBJ1-4, with 8 bases that match TRBD1. The CDR3 is made up of 16 amino acids. Germline lookup yields CDR1 SGHTA and CDR2 FQGNSA. After removal of 5 bases from V and 0 bases from J, the junction contained 5 bases not matched to a gene.

This chain connects TRBV14 to TRBJ2-5; D might be TRBD2 (5 bases). Trimming took off 4 bases at V and 5 bases at J, with 17 bases between the two ends. CDR3 length equals 15 residues. Per germline, CDR1 SGHDN and CDR2 FVKESK. As DNA, the CDR3 is TGTGCCAGCAGCCCCTACGTTGCGAGGGATGAGACCCAGTACTTC. Amino acid sequence: CASSPYVARDETQYF. The variable domain in full, completed from reference TRBV14 and TRBJ2-5, reads EAGVTQFPSHSVIEKGQTVTLRCDPISGHDNLYWYRRVMGKEIKFLLHFVKESKQDESGMPNNRFLAERTGGTYSTLKVQPAELEDSGVYFCASSPYVARDETQYFGPGTRLLVL.

This clone was picked up a small number of times. This chain connects TRBV6-4 to TRBJ2-1; TRBD2 agrees at 11 bases. The CDR3 extends over 15 amino acids. The germline V gene encodes CDR1 MRHNA and CDR2 SNTAGT. V lost 2 bases and J lost 5; bases outside the gene matches: 2. The CDR3 region has the DNA TGTGCCAGCAGTGACACTAGCGGGAGCCACAATGAGCAGTTCTTC. It encodes CASSDTSGSHNEQFF.

V is TRBV14 and J is TRBJ2-3; 9 bases match TRBD2. CDR1 is SGHDN, CDR2 FVKESK, per germline. The CDR3 covers 17 residues. The trim removed 1 base at V and 4 bases at J, leaving 9 bases unmatched. CDR3 in amino acids: CASSQGIAGVLSDTQYF. CDR3 bases: TGTGCCAGCAGCCAAGGGATAGCGGGAGTTCTTTCAGATACGCAGTATTTT.

The chain carries TRBV3-1 (or the pseudogene TRBV3-2) and TRBJ2-7; maybe TRBD2 (5 bases). Germline V lookup: CDR1 LGHDT, CDR2 YNNKEL (reference sequence). CDR3 length equals 13 residues. Trimming cost V 0 bases and J 6 bases, with 9 bases left between them. Here the CDR3 reads CASSQDRGTEQYV. DNA for the CDR3: TGTGCCAGCAGCCAAGATCGGGGTACCGAGCAGTACGTC.

This clone has more than one count but fewer than ten. The J gene is TRBJ2-4, the V gene TRBV19, with D tentatively TRBD1 (6 bases). Germline V lookup: CDR1 LNHDA, CDR2 SQIVND (reference sequence). Trimming took 4 bases from V and 0 from J, leaving 19 bases between them. CDR3 size: 18 residues. The CDR3 nucleotides are TGTGCCAGTAGTACATTTCCCGGGACACAGCTAGCCAAAAACATTCAGTACTTC. Protein: CASSTFPGTQLAKNIQYF.

This chain uses TRBV3-1 (or the pseudogene TRBV3-2) with TRBJ1-5; TRBD1 might be the D (5 bases). The CDR3 contains 15 residues. Germline V CDR1 and CDR2: LGHDT, YNNKEL (reference sequence). V gave up 3 bases and J gave up 3 bases, with 12 bases separating them. CDR3 in amino acids: CASSQSGTNNQPQHF. In nucleotides, the CDR3 is TGTGCCAGCAGCCAGAGTGGGACTAACAATCAGCCCCAGCATTTT.

The gene calls are TRBV6-2 or TRBV6-3 and TRBJ2-1; possible D gene TRBD2, 6 bases. CDR3 length: 13 residues. Trimming shortened V by 6 bases and J by 9 bases, and 15 bases separated the two germline ends. The germline V gene has CDR1 MNHEY and CDR2 SVGEGT. This CDR3 is CASSRDSDIEQFF. Here the CDR3 DNA reads TGTGCCAGCAGCAGGGACTCCGACATTGAGCAGTTCTTC.

The rearrangement joins TRBV19 to TRBJ1-5; D is unresolved. This CDR3 is built from 14 residues. Germline assignment: CDR1 LNHDA and CDR2 SQIVND (reference sequence). The ends were cut back, 5 bases at V and 6 bases at J, with 14 bases in the middle. The DNA for the CDR3 is TGTGCCAGTAGTTTGGAGGGAGGACCTCAGCCCCAGCATTTT. The encoded protein is CASSLEGGPQPQHF.